These 26 T cell receptor beta chains originate from one sample sequenced in a study of T cell responses to AZD1222 COVID-19 vaccine. Clones were read by immunoSEQ multiplex PCR, and TCRdb kept only the in-frame ones, dropping some. The sample shows about 110,000 clones, 85% to 90% of them seen only once. This sample comprised peripheral blood, obtained on day 0 of AZD1222 vaccination. Receptor source: an adult in good health.

The V gene is TRBV3-1 (or the pseudogene TRBV3-2), the J gene TRBJ2-7; TRBD2 matches at 16 bases. Germline V gene data show CDR1 as LGHDT and CDR2 as YNNKEL (reference sequence). V was pared by 6 bases and J by 6 bases, with 5 bases of the junction left unmatched. The CDR3 consists of 15 residues. The CDR3 reads CASRGTSGRAGEQYF. DNA of the CDR3: TGTGCCAGCAGGGGGACTAGCGGGAGGGCCGGCGAGCAGTACTTC.

This clone appeared once. This sequence joins TRBV13 and TRBJ1-1; 11 bases agree with TRBD1. Trimming removed 5 bases from V and 0 bases from J; junction bases left unmatched: 5. CDR1 is PRHDT and CDR2 is FYEKMQ in the germline V gene (reference sequence). The CDR3 has 16 amino acids. CDR3 nucleotide sequence: TGTGCCAGCAGCCTTGGACAGGGGGCGATGAACACTGAAGCTTTCTTT. It encodes CASSLGQGAMNTEAFF.

The rearrangement links TRBV12-3 or TRBV12-4 to TRBJ2-3; the D is unclear. V gave up 6 bases and J gave up 1 base, with 2 bases separating them. The CDR3 is 11 residues long. CDR3 nucleotide sequence: TGTGCCAGCAGGGGCACAGATACGCAGTATTTT. Protein product: CASRGTDTQYF.

This clone was counted a single time. The genes are TRBV9 and TRBJ2-2; D gene unclear. Trimming left V 0 bases short and J 9 bases short, with 15 bases between. The CDR3 covers 15 residues. Per germline, CDR1 SGDLS and CDR2 YYNGEE. The CDR3, as DNA: TGTGCCAGCAGCGTAGGGGCTAATCCTATCTGGGAGCTGTTTTTT. Protein: CASSVGANPIWELFF.

The V and J genes are TRBV9 and TRBJ2-3; TRBD1 is a possible D gene (6 bases). Germline-derived CDR1 and CDR2 are SGDLS and YYNGEE. CDR3 size: 14 residues. Trimming left V 0 bases short and J 4 bases short, with 9 bases between. This CDR3 reads CASSVGAGADTQYF. DNA for the CDR3: TGTGCCAGCAGCGTAGGAGCAGGGGCAGATACGCAGTATTTT.

This rearrangement joins TRBV4-1 to TRBJ1-6; 7 bases line up with TRBD1. The CDR3 totals 16 residues. J lost 4 bases, V lost 3 bases, and 6 bases had no gene match. Per germline, CDR1 MGHRA and CDR2 YSYEKL. Here the CDR3 DNA reads TGCGCCAGCAGCCAGGCCCCGGGACAGTATAATTCACCCCTCCACTTT. Protein product: CASSQAPGQYNSPLHF.

The CDR3 coding sequence is TGTGCCAGCAGCTTACAGGGGGCACAGCCCCAGCATTTT. Amino acid sequence: CASSLQGAQPQHF. The V and J genes are TRBV7-2 and TRBJ1-5; 8 bases agree with TRBD1. Germline assignment: CDR1 SGHTA and CDR2 FQGNSA. With V trimmed by 2 bases and J by 7 bases, 1 base remained unmatched. The CDR3 has 13 amino acids.

The chain is built from TRBV9 and TRBJ1-1, with D possibly matching TRBD1 (6 bases). Germline V gives CDR1 SGDLS, CDR2 YYNGEE. CDR3 length equals 17 residues. Trimming removed 7 bases from V and 0 bases from J, with 22 bases in between. The CDR3 loop reads CASSTQGGGYMNTEAFF. The CDR3 nucleotides are TGTGCCAGCTCCACCCAAGGGGGGGGCTACATGAACACTGAAGCTTTCTTT.

The chain is built from TRBV5-1 and TRBJ1-1; D possibly corresponds to TRBD1 (5 bases). Germline lookup yields CDR1 SGHRS and CDR2 YFSETQ. Deletions cut 4 bases from V and 4 bases from J, with 20 bases between. The CDR3 is 16 residues long. This CDR3 is CASSPIQDPRGTEAFF. CDR3 bases: TGCGCCAGCAGCCCGATACAGGACCCGAGGGGCACTGAAGCTTTCTTT.

The V gene is TRBV10-3, the J gene TRBJ2-1, with 8 bases that match TRBD2. J was trimmed by 6 bases and V by 5 bases; bases with no gene match: 12. Germline assignment: CDR1 ENHRY and CDR2 SYGVKD. There are 16 residues in the CDR3. CDR3 amino acids: CAISPQGAGDRNEQFF. CDR3 nucleotide sequence: TGTGCCATCAGTCCCCAGGGAGCGGGAGACCGCAATGAGCAGTTCTTC.

This clone was seen only once. The gene calls are TRBV5-6 and TRBJ2-1; 8 bases align to TRBD1. Germline CDR1 reads SGHDT; CDR2 reads YYEEEE. V shed 3 bases and J 2 bases; nucleotides not matched to a gene: 4. The CDR3 sequence is 15 residues long. The CDR3 coding sequence is TGTGCCAGCAGCTGGGGACAGGACCCCTACAATGAGCAGTTCTTC. The encoded protein is CASSWGQDPYNEQFF.

The count of this clone is one. The junction and the germline gene differ at one end; a read error may be behind it. The CDR3 reads CSVKEGDTQYF. CDR3 in DNA: TGCAGCGTTAAAGAGGGGGATACGCAGTATTTT. The genes are TRBV29-1 and TRBJ2-3; either TRBD1 or TRBD2 may supply D (5 bases each). The CDR3 is 11 residues long. Germline V gives CDR1 SQVTM, CDR2 ANQGSEA.

A word on this clone: This CDR3 is also generated by other DNA sequences in the sample. The V and J genes are TRBV27 and TRBJ2-1, with D maybe TRBD1 (7 bases). V lost 0 bases and J 6 bases, leaving 15 bases between the germline ends. The CDR3 spans 16 residues. Germline lookup yields CDR1 MNHEY and CDR2 SMNVEV (reference sequence). The CDR3 DNA is TGTGCCAGCAGTTTATCCGGAGGGGGCCCCCCCAATGAGCAGTTCTTC. As protein: CASSLSGGGPPNEQFF.

The CDR3 sequence: CASSIGVGGFYEQYF. The DNA of the CDR3 is TGTGCCAGTAGTATAGGGGTGGGGGGCTTCTACGAGCAGTACTTC. This chain connects TRBV19 to TRBJ2-7, with D perhaps matching TRBD1 or TRBD2 (6 bases each). V lost 1 base, J lost 3 bases, and 13 bases lay in between. Germline CDR1 and CDR2: LNHDA and SQIVND (reference sequence). This CDR3 is built from 15 residues.

The chain employs TRBV9 and TRBJ2-3; D is unclear. Between the trimmed V and J ends, which lost 0 bases and 2 bases, there was a span of 4 bases. The CDR3 runs to 13 residues. CDR1 and CDR2 from the germline V gene are SGDLS and YYNGEE. CDR3 amino acids: CASSVVVTDTQYF. In DNA, the CDR3 is TGTGCCAGCAGCGTAGTGGTCACAGATACGCAGTATTTT.

This clone came up once. The rearrangement joins TRBV19 to TRBJ2-6; tentatively, D is TRBD1 (6 bases). There are 18 residues in the CDR3. Trimming cost V 7 bases and J 0 bases, with 19 bases left between them. In germline, CDR1 is LNHDA, CDR2 SQIVND (reference sequence). The CDR3 protein is CASTDILNRASGANVLTF. In DNA, the CDR3 is TGTGCCAGTACAGACATCTTAAACAGGGCCTCTGGGGCCAACGTCCTGACTTTC.

The genes are TRBV19 and TRBJ1-4; D call uncertain. There are 15 residues in the CDR3. Trimming removed 3 bases at V and 7 bases at J, with 15 bases between. Germline CDR1 LNHDA, CDR2 SQIVND (reference sequence). The CDR3 loop is CASSMNLQKLEKLFF. In DNA, the CDR3 is TGTGCCAGTAGTATGAATCTACAGAAGCTTGAAAAACTGTTTTTT.

The chain combines TRBV12-3 or TRBV12-4 with TRBJ1-1; a possible D gene is TRBD1 (6 bases). Trimming took 2 bases from V and 10 from J, leaving 8 bases between them. This CDR3 spans 11 amino acids. DNA of the CDR3: TGTGCCAGCAGTTTACAGGGGAGAGCTTTCTTT. Translating it yields CASSLQGRAFF.

This sequence joins TRBV5-1 and TRBJ2-2, with TRBD2 matching 13 bases. The V segment lost 4 bases and the J segment 4 bases; nucleotides outside the gene matches: 7. This CDR3 spans 17 amino acids. The germline V gene encodes CDR1 SGHRS and CDR2 YFSETQ. CDR3 amino acids: CASSRTSGRAGTGELFF. The CDR3 nucleotides are TGCGCCAGCAGCAGAACTAGCGGGAGGGCCGGCACCGGGGAGCTGTTTTTT.

The V gene is TRBV20-1, the J gene TRBJ2-7; the D is unclear. Germline CDR1 is DFQATT and CDR2 is SNEGSKA (reference sequence). This CDR3 has 14 amino acids. The germline V and J ends were trimmed by 3 bases and 2 bases, with 14 bases remaining between them. Here the CDR3 DNA reads TGCAGTGCTAGTGAAACGGTCCGCCCCTACGAGCAGTACTTC. Translated, it gives CSASETVRPYEQYF.

The chain links TRBV6-6 to TRBJ2-7; 11 bases agree with TRBD2. J was trimmed by 3 bases and V by 5 bases; bases with no gene match: 0. The CDR3 contains 13 residues. From germline, CDR1 is MNHNY and CDR2 SVGAGI (reference sequence). CDR3: CASSGTSGYEQYF. The CDR3 coding sequence is TGTGCCAGCAGTGGGACTAGCGGCTACGAGCAGTACTTC.

This clone occurred once. The gene calls are TRBV5-6 and TRBJ1-5, with 9 bases lining up with TRBD1. Germline loops: CDR1 SGHDT, CDR2 YYEEEE. The CDR3 has 18 amino acids. The trim removed 4 bases at V and 0 bases at J, leaving 11 bases unmatched. CDR3 nucleotide sequence: TGTGCCAGCAGCGGACCGGGACAGGGAACATATAGCAATCAGCCCCAGCATTTT. It codes for CASSGPGQGTYSNQPQHF.

The chain recombines TRBV2 with TRBJ2-1; the match to TRBD2 covers 16 bases. The CDR3 sequence is 16 residues long. V lost 6 bases, J lost 8 bases, and 7 bases stayed unmatched. Germline-derived CDR1 and CDR2 are SNHLY and FYNNEI. The CDR3 region is CASRGLAGGPTYEQFF. In nucleotides, the CDR3 is TGTGCCAGCAGGGGACTAGCGGGAGGGCCTACCTATGAGCAGTTCTTC.

This rearrangement joins TRBV4-1 to TRBJ2-7; D is undetermined. Germline V gene data show CDR1 as MGHRA and CDR2 as YSYEKL. The CDR3 sequence is 13 residues long. V lost 8 bases to trimming and J lost 0 bases, with 11 bases between them. In DNA form, the CDR3 reads TGCGCCAGCGCCGCCGGGCCCTCCTACGAGCAGTACTTC. It codes for CASAAGPSYEQYF.

J is TRBJ2-5 and V is TRBV7-9, with 11 bases fitting TRBD1. The CDR3 consists of 14 residues. V was clipped by 5 bases and J by 4 bases; unmatched bases: 3. Germline V lookup: CDR1 SEHNR, CDR2 FQNEAQ (reference sequence). The CDR3: CASSGQGASETQYF. The CDR3 DNA sequence: TGTGCCAGCAGCGGACAGGGGGCCTCAGAGACCCAGTACTTC.

The chain combines TRBV28 with TRBJ1-5, with 8 bases that match TRBD1. After removal of 3 bases from V and 3 bases from J, the junction contained 4 bases not matched to a gene. The CDR3 extends over 15 amino acids. Looked up from germline, CDR1 is MDHEN and CDR2 is SYDVKM. CDR3 nucleotides: TGTGCCAGCAGTTTTTGGACAGGGACCAATCAGCCCCAGCATTTT. Translation: CASSFWTGTNQPQHF.